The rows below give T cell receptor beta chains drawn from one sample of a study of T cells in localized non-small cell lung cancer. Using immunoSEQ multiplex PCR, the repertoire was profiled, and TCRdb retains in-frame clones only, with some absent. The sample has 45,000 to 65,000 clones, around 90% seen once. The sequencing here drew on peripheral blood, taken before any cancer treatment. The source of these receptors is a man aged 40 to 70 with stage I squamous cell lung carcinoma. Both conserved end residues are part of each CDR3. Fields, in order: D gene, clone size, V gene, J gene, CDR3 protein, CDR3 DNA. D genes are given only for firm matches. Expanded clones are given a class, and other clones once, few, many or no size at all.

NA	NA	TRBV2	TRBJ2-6	CASSELGSGANVLTF	TGTGCCAGCAGTGAATTGGGCTCTGGGGCCAACGTCCTGACTTTC
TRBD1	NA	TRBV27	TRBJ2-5	CASRRTGTETQYF	TGTGCCAGCAGACGGACAGGGACAGAGACCCAGTACTTC
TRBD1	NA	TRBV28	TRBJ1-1	CASSSFLDREYTEAFF	TGTGCCAGCAGCTCCTTTTTGGACAGGGAGTACACTGAAGCTTTCTTT
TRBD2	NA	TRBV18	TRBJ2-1	CASSLSASGSLGDEQFF	TGTGCCAGCTCCCTCTCGGCTAGCGGGAGTTTAGGTGATGAGCAGTTCTTC
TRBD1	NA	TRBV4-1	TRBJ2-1	CASSQDPGTGLGEQFF	TGCGCCAGCAGCCAAGATCCCGGGACAGGGTTGGGTGAGCAGTTCTTC
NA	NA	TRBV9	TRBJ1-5	CASSAGLDQPQHF	TGTGCCAGCAGCGCAGGGTTGGATCAGCCCCAGCATTTT
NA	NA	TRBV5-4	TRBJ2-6	CASSLPGGVGANVLTF	TGTGCCAGCAGCCTCCCCGGAGGGGTGGGGGCCAACGTCCTGACTTTC
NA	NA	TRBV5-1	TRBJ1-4	CASSSMGGEEKLFF	TGCGCCAGCAGCTCGATGGGAGGAGAGGAAAAACTGTTTTTT
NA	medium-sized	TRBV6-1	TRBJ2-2	CASRRGKGGELFF	TGTGCCAGCAGGAGAGGGAAAGGCGGGGAGCTGTTTTTT
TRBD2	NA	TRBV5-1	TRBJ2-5	CASTLAGVLETQYF	TGCGCCAGCACACTAGCGGGAGTTCTAGAGACCCAGTACTTC
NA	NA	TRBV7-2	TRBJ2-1	CASSLAGLREQFF	TGTGCCAGCAGCTTAGCCGGGTTGAGGGAGCAGTTCTTC
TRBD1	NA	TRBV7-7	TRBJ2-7	CASSLAAGGMYEQYF	TGTGCTAGCAGCTTAGCGGCAGGGGGCATGTACGAGCAGTACTTC
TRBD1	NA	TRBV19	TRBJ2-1	CASRQGYNEQFF	TGTGCCAGCCGACAGGGCTACAATGAGCAGTTCTTC
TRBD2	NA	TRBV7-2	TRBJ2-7	CASSPYREGGEQYF	TGTGCCAGCAGTCCCTACCGGGAGGGGGGGGAGCAGTACTTC
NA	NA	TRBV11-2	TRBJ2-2	CASSQTTSVGNTGELFF	TGTGCCAGCAGCCAAACTACCTCAGTCGGGAACACCGGGGAGCTGTTTTTT
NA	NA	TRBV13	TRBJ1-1	CASSPNPGTRNTEAFF	TGTGCCAGCAGCCCTAACCCCGGGACAAGGAACACTGAAGCTTTCTTT
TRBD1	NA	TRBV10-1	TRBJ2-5	CASSESGTGKETQYF	TGCGCCAGCAGTGAGTCGGGGACAGGGAAAGAGACCCAGTACTTC
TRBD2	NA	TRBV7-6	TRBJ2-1	CASSLRAQRELVYNEQFF	TGTGCCAGCAGCTTAAGGGCCCAGCGGGAGCTGGTATACAATGAGCAGTTCTTC
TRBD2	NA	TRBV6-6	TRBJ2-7	CASSPGTTLSYEQYF	TGTGCCAGCAGCCCCGGGACTACACTCTCCTACGAGCAGTACTTC
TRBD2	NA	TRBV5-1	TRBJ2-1	CASSLTSDFYNEQFF	TGCGCCAGCAGCTTAACTAGCGACTTCTACAATGAGCAGTTCTTC
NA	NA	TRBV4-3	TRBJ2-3	CASSQDWDSLSDTQYF	TGCGCCAGCAGCCAAGACTGGGATAGTTTGTCCGATACGCAGTATTTT
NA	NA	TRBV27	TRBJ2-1	CASSVGGAYNEQFF	TGTGCCAGCAGTGTAGGAGGGGCCTACAATGAGCAGTTCTTC
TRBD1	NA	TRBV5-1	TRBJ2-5	CASSLGYDRGFQKTQYF	TGCGCCAGCAGCTTGGGTTATGACAGGGGCTTCCAAAAGACCCAGTACTTC
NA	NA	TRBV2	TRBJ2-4	CASKPGLAKNIQYF	TGTGCCAGCAAGCCGGGGTTAGCCAAAAACATTCAGTACTTC
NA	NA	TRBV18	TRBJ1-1	CASSLRQGPMNTEAFF	TGTGCCAGCTCACTTCGGCAGGGGCCAATGAACACTGAAGCTTTCTTT
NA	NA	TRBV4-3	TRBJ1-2	CASSQASGAGGYTF	TGCGCCAGCAGCCAAGCTTCCGGGGCGGGTGGCTACACCTTC
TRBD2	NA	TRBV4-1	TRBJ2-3	CASSHGIWAGGRGDTQYF	TGCGCCAGCAGCCATGGCATCTGGGCGGGAGGAAGGGGAGATACGCAGTATTTT
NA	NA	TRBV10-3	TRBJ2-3	CAITTNGRETDTQYF	TGTGCCATCACCACAAACGGCAGGGAAACAGATACGCAGTATTTT
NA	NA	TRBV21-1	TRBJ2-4	CASIHPPGQGFKNIQYF	TGTGCCAGCATCCACCCTCCGGGACAGGGGTTCAAAAACATTCAGTACTTC
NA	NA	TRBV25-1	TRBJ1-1	CASSELTGGDTEAFF	TGTGCCAGCAGTGAATTGACGGGGGGGGACACTGAAGCTTTCTTT
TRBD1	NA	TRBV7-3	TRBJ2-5	CASSTRDRERETQYF	TGTGCCAGCAGCACGAGGGACAGGGAACGCGAGACCCAGTACTTC
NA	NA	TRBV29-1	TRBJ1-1	CSVGAFETEAFF	TGCAGCGTTGGGGCCTTCGAGACTGAAGCTTTCTTT
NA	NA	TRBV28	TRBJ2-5	CASSLNPFPQETQYF	TGTGCCAGCAGTTTAAATCCCTTTCCCCAAGAGACCCAGTACTTC
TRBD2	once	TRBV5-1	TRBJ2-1	CASRLSSGNGEQFF	TGCGCCAGCAGGCTGTCTAGCGGGAACGGGGAGCAGTTCTTC
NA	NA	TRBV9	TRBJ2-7	CASSVAEGFAYEQYF	TGTGCCAGCAGCGTAGCTGAGGGGTTTGCCTACGAGCAGTACTTC
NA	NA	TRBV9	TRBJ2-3	CASSPRGFAGRTILTDTQYF	TGTGCCAGCAGCCCCAGGGGTTTTGCGGGGCGGACTATTCTCACAGATACGCAGTATTTT
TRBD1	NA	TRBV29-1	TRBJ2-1	CSVTPQGVVSYNEQFF	TGCAGCGTTACACCACAGGGGGTGGTTTCCTACAATGAGCAGTTCTTC
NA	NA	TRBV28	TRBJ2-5	CASRNSGEETQYF	TGTGCCAGCAGGAACTCAGGGGAAGAGACCCAGTACTTC
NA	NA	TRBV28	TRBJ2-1	CASRLSGAGYNEQFF	TGTGCCAGCAGGTTAAGCGGTGCCGGCTACAATGAGCAGTTCTTC
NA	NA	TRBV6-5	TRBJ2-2	CASRLTPGDTGELFF	TGTGCCAGCAGACTTACCCCCGGGGACACCGGGGAGCTGTTTTTT
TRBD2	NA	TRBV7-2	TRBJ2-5	CASRSGEQETQYF	TGTGCCAGCAGAAGCGGGGAACAAGAGACCCAGTACTTC
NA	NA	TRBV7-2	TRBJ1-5	CASSLEPAQPQHF	TGTGCCAGCAGCTTAGAGCCCGCCCAGCCCCAGCATTTT
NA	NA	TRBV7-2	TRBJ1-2	CASSSAGPLNYGYTF	TGTGCCAGCAGCAGTGCCGGGCCGCTGAACTATGGCTACACCTTC
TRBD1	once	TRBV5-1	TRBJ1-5	CASSAGGTEVQPQHF	TGCGCCAGCAGCGCTGGCGGGACAGAGGTTCAGCCCCAGCATTTT
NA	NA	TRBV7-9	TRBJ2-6	CASSSARGLTF	TGTGCCAGCAGCTCGGCCCGGGGCCTGACTTTC
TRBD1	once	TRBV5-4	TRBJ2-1	CASSRQGMNNEQFF	TGTGCCAGCAGCCGACAGGGAATGAACAATGAGCAGTTCTTC
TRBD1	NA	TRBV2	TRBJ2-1	CASSARQGAVNEQFF	TGTGCCAGCAGTGCCCGACAGGGGGCAGTCAATGAGCAGTTCTTC
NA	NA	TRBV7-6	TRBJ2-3	CASSLRGWADTQYF	TGTGCCAGCAGCTTACGGGGGTGGGCAGATACGCAGTATTTT
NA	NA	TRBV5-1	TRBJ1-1	CASSRTGGGTEAFF	TGCGCCAGCAGTCGTACCGGGGGAGGAACTGAAGCTTTCTTT
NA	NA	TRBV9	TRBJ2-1	CASSVDRVNEQFF	TGTGCCAGCAGCGTAGACAGGGTCAATGAGCAGTTCTTC
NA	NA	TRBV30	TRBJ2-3	CAWSVFGRGASTDTQYF	TGTGCCTGGAGTGTCTTCGGGAGAGGGGCTAGCACAGATACGCAGTATTTT
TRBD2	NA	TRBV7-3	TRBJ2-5	CASSAPGLAGEETQYF	TGTGCCAGCAGCGCACCGGGACTAGCGGGAGAAGAGACCCAGTACTTC
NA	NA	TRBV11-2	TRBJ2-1	CASSRTGSSYNEQFF	TGTGCCAGCAGCCGCACAGGGAGCTCCTACAATGAGCAGTTCTTC
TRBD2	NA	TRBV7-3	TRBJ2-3	CASSPGTSGSTDTQYF	TGTGCCAGCAGCCCCGGGACTAGCGGTAGCACAGATACGCAGTATTTT
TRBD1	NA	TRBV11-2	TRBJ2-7	CASSLGDGTVEQYF	TGTGCCAGCAGCTTAGGGGACGGGACAGTCGAGCAGTACTTC